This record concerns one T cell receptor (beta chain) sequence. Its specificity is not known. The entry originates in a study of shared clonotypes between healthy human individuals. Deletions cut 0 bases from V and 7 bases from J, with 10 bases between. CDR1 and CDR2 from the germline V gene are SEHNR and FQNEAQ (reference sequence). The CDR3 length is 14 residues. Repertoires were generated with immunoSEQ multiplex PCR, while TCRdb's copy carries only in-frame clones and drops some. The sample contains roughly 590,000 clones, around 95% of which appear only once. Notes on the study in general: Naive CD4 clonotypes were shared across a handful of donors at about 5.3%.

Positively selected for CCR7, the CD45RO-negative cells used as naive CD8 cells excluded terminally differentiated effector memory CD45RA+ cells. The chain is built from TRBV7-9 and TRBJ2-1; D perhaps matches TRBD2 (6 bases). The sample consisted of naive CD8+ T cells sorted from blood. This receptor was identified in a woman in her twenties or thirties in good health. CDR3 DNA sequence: TGTGCCAGCAGCTTAGCTAGCGGCCCTAATGAGCAGTTCTTC. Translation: CASSLASGPNEQFF.